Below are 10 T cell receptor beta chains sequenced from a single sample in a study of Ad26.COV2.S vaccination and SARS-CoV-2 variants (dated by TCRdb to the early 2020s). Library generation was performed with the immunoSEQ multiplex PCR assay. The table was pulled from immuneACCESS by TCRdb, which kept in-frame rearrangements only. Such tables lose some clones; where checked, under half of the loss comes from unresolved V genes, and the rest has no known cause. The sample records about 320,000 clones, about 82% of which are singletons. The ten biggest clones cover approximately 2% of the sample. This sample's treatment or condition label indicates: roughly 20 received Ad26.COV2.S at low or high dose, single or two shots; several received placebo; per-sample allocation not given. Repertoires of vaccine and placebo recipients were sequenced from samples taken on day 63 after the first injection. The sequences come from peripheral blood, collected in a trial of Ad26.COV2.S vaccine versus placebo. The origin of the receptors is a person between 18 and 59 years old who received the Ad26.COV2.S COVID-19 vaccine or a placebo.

In DNA form, the CDR3 reads TGTGCCAGCAGCTCCCGGGACGGGAGCTCCTACGAGCAGTACTTC. Amino acid sequence: CASSSRDGSSYEQYF. The V and J genes are TRBV5-4 and TRBJ2-7; TRBD2 is a possible D gene (6 bases). Germline V gene sequence: CDR1 SGHNT, CDR2 YYREEE (reference sequence). This CDR3 is built from 15 residues. Trimming pared 3 bases from V and 0 bases from J, leaving 13 bases between.

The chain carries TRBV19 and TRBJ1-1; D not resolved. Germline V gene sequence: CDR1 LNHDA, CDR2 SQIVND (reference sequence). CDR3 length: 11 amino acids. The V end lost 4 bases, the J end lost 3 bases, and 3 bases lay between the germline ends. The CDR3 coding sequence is TGTGCCAGTAGTACCTACACTGAAGCTTTCTTT. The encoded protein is CASSTYTEAFF. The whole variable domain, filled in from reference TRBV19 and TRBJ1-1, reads DGGITQSPKYLFRKEGQNVTLSCEQNLNHDAMYWYRQDPGQGLRLIYYSQIVNDFQKGDIAEGYSVSREKKESFPLTVTSAQKNPTAFYLCASSTYTEAFFGQGTRLTVV.

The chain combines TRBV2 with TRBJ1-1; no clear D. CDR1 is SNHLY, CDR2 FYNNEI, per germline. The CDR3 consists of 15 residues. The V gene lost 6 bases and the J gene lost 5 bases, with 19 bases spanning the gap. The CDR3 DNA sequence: TGTGCCAGCAGGTGGGGAAACATTCAAACTACTGAAGCTTTCTTT. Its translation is CASRWGNIQTTEAFF.

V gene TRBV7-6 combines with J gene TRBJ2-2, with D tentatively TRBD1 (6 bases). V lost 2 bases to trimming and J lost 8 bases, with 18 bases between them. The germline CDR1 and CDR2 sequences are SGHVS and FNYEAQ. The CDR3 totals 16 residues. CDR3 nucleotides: TGTGCCAGCAGCTTACTTCAGGGGATTAACCCAGGGGAGCTGTTTTTT. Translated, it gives CASSLLQGINPGELFF. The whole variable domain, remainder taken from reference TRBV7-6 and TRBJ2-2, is GAGVSQSPRYKVTKRGQDVALRCDPISGHVSLYWYRQALGQGPEFLTYFNYEAQQDKSGLPNDRFSAERPEGSISTLTIQRTEQRDSAMYRCASSLLQGINPGELFFGEGSRLTVL.

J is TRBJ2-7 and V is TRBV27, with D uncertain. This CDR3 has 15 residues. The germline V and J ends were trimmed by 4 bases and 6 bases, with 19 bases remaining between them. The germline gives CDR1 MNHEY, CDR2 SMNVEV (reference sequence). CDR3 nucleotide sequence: TGTGCCAGCAGTTCGTCAGCAGGCTTCCGAGGCGAGCAGTACTTC. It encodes CASSSSAGFRGEQYF.

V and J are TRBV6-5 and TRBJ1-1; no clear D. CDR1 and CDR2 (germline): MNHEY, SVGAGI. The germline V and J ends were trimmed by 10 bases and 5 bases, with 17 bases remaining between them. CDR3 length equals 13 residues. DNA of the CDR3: TGTGCCACTTCTCCGGGGAGGAATACTGAAGCTTTCTTT. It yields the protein CATSPGRNTEAFF.

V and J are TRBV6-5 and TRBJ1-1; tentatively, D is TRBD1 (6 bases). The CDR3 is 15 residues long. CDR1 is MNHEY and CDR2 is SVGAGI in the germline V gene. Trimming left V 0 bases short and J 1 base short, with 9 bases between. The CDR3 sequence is CASSYSHRENTEAFF. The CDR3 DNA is TGTGCCAGCAGTTACTCGCACAGGGAGAACACTGAAGCTTTCTTT.

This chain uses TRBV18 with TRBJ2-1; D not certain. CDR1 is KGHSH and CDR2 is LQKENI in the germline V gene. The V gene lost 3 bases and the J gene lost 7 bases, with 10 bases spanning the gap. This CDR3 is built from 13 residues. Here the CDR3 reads CASSPRADNEQFF. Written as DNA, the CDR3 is TGTGCCAGCTCACCCCGGGCCGATAATGAGCAGTTCTTC.

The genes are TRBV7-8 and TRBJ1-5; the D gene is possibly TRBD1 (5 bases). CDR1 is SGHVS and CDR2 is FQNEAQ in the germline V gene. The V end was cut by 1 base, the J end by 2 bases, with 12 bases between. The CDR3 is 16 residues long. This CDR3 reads CASSLGMWGGNQPQHF. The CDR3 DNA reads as TGTGCCAGCAGCTTAGGCATGTGGGGGGGCAATCAGCCCCAGCATTTT.

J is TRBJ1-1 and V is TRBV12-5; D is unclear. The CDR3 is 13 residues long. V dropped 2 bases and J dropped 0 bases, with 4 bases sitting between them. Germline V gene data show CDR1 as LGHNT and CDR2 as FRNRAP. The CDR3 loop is CASGLSLNTEAFF. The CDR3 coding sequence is TGTGCTAGTGGTTTGTCCCTGAACACTGAAGCTTTCTTT.